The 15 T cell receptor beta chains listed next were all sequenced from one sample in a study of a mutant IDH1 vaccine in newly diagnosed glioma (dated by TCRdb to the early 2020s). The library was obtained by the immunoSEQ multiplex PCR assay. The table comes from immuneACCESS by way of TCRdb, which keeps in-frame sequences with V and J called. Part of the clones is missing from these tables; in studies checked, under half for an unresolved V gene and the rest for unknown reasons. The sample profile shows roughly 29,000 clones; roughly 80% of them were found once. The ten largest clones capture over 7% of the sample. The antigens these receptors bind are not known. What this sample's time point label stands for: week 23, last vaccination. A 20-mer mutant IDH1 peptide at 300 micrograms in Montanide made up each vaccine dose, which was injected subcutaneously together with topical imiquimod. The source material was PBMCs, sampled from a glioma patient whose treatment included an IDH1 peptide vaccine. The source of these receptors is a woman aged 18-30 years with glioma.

The CDR3 DNA reads as TGTGCCAGCAGTTACTGGCAGGGGAATGAGCAGTTCTTC. Its translation: CASSYWQGNEQFF. The V call is TRBV6-5, the J call TRBJ2-1, with a possible D match to TRBD1 (6 bases). CDR3 length: 13 residues. V lost 1 base, J lost 7 bases, and 8 bases lay in between. Germline V lookup: CDR1 MNHEY, CDR2 SVGAGI.

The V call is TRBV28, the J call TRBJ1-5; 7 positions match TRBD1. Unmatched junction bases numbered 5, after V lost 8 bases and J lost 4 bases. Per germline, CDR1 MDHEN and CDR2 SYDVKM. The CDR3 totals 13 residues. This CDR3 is CASEDRANQPQHF. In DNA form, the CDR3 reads TGTGCCAGCGAAGACAGGGCAAATCAGCCCCAGCATTTT.

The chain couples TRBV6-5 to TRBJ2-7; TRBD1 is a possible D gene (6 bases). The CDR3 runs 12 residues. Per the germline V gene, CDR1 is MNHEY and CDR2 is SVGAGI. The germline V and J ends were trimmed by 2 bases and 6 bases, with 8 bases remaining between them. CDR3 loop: CASSYATGEQYF. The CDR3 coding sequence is TGTGCCAGCAGTTACGCGACAGGCGAGCAGTACTTC.

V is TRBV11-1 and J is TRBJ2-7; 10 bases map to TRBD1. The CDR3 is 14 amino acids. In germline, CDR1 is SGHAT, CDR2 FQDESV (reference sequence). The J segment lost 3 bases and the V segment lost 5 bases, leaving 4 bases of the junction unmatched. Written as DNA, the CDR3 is TGTGCCAGCAGCGCGGGACAGGGGATCTACGAGCAGTACTTC. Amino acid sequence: CASSAGQGIYEQYF.

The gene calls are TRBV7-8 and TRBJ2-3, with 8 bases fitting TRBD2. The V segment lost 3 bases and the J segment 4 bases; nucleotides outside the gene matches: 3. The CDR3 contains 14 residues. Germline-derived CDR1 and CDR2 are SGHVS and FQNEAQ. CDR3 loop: CASSFRGGADTQYF. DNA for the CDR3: TGTGCCAGCAGCTTTCGGGGGGGCGCAGATACGCAGTATTTT.

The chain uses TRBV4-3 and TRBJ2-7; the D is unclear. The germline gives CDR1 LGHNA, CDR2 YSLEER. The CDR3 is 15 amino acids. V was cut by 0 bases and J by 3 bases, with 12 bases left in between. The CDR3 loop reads CASSQDRAAVYEQYF. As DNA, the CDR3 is TGCGCCAGCAGCCAAGATAGGGCCGCAGTCTACGAGCAGTACTTC.

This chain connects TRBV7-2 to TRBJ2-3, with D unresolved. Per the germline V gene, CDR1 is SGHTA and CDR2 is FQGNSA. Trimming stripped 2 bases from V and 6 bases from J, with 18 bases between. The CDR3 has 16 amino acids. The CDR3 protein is CASSLSGQVPGDTQYF. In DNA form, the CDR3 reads TGTGCCAGCAGCTTAAGTGGGCAGGTCCCTGGGGATACGCAGTATTTT.

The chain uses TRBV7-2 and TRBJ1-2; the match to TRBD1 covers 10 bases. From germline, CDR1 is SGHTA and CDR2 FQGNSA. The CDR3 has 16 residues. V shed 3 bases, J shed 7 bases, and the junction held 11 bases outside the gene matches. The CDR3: CASSFTRQGAVGGYTF. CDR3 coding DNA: TGTGCCAGCAGCTTTACCAGACAGGGGGCCGTAGGTGGCTACACCTTC.

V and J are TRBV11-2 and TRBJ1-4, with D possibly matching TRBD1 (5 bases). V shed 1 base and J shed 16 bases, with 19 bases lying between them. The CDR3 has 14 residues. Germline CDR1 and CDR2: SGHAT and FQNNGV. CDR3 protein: CASSLGPQTAPGFF. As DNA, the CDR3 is TGTGCCAGCAGCTTAGGCCCCCAGACAGCGCCGGGGTTTTTT.

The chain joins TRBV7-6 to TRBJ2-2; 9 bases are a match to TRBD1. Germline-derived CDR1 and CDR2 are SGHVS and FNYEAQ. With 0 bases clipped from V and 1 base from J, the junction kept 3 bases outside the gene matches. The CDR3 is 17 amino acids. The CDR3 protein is CASSLAPGQGNTGELFF. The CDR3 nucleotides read TGTGCCAGCAGCTTAGCGCCGGGACAGGGGAACACCGGGGAGCTGTTTTTT.

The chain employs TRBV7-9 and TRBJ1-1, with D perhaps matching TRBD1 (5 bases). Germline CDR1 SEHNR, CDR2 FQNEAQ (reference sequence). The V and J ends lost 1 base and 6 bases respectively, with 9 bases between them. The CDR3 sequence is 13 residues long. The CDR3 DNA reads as TGTGCCAGCAGCTTAGTAGGGGCCGCTGAAGCTTTCTTT. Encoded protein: CASSLVGAAEAFF.

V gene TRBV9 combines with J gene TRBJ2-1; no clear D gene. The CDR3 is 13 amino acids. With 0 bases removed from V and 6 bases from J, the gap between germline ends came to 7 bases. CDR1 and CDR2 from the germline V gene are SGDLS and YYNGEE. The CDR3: CASSVGVANEQFF. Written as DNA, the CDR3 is TGTGCCAGCAGCGTAGGGGTAGCCAATGAGCAGTTCTTC.

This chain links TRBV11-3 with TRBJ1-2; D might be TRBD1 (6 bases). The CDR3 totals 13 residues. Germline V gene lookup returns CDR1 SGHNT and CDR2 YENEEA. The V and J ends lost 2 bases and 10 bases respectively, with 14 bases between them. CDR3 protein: CASSLSRGGDYTF. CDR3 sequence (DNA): TGTGCCAGCAGCTTATCCAGGGGAGGGGACTACACCTTC.

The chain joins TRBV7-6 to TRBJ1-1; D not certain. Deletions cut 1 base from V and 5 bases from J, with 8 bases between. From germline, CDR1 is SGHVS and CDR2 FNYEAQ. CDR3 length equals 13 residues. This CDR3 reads CASSLEVVTEAFF. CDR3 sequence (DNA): TGTGCCAGCAGCTTAGAAGTAGTGACTGAAGCTTTCTTT.

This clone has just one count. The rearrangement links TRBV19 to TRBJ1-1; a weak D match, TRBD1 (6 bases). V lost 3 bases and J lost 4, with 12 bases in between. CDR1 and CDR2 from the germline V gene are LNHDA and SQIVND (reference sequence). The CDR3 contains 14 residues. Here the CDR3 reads CASSMLWGATEAFF. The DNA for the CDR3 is TGTGCCAGTAGTATGCTCTGGGGGGCCACTGAAGCTTTCTTT. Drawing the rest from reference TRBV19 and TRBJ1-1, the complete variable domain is DGGITQSPKYLFRKEGQNVTLSCEQNLNHDAMYWYRQDPGQGLRLIYYSQIVNDFQKGDIAEGYSVSREKKESFPLTVTSAQKNPTAFYLCASSMLWGATEAFFGQGTRLTVV.